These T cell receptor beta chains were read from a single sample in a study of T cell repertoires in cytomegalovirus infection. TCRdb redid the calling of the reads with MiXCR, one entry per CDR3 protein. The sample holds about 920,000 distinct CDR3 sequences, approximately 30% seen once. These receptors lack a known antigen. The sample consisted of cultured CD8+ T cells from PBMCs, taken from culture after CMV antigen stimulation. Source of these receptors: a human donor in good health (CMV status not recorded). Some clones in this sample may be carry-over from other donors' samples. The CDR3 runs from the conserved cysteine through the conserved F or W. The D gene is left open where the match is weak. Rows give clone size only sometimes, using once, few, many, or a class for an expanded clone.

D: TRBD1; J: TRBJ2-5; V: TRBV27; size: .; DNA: TGTGCCAGCAGTTTCGGGACAGGGCGGAAGACCCAGTACTTC; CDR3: CASSFGTGRKTQYF
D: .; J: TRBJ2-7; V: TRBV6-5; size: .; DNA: TGTGCCAGCAGTTTACTTCAGGGTTACGAGCAGTACTTC; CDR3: CASSLLQGYEQYF
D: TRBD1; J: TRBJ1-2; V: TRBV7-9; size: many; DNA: TGTGCCAGCAGCCCAGGAGGACAGGCCTTCCGACACTATGGCTACACCTTC; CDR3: CASSPGGQAFRHYGYTF
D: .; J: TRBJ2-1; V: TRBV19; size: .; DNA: TGTGCCAGTAGTATTGGTGGGAACCATGAGCAGTTCTTC; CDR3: CASSIGGNHEQFF
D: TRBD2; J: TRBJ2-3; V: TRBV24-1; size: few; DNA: TGTGCCACCGCGAGTAGCGGGACAGATACGCAGTATTTT; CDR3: CATASSGTDTQYF
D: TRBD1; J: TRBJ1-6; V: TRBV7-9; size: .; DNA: TGTGCCAGCAGCTTAGGCGCAGACAGGGGGCGTTCACCCCTCCACTTT; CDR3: CASSLGADRGRSPLHF
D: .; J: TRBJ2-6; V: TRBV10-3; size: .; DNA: TGTGCCATCAGTGGTAATCCACCGGGACAAATTTTTACTGGGGCCAACGTCCTGACTTTC; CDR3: CAISGNPPGQIFTGANVLTF
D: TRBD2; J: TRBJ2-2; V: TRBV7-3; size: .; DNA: TGTGCCAGCAGCCCTCGACTCCCGGGACTAGCGGGCACCGGGGAGCTGTTTTTT; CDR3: CASSPRLPGLAGTGELFF
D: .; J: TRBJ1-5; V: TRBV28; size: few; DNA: TGTGCCAGCAGCTACCTTAATCAGCCCCAGCATTTT; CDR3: CASSYLNQPQHF
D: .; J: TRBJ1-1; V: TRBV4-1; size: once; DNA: TGCGCCAGCAGCCAAGAAGGAGCAGGTCACCTTATGAACACTGAAGCTTTCTTT; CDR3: CASSQEGAGHLMNTEAFF
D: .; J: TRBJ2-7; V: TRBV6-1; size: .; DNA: TGTGCCAGCACCACTACCGAATGGCCAAGCTCGAAGGAGATGACCTACGAGCAGTACTTC; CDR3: CASTTTEWPSSKEMTYEQYF
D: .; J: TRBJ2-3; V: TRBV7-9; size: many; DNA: TGTGCCAGCAGCCCAGGGGGCACAGATACGCAGTATTTT; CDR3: CASSPGGTDTQYF
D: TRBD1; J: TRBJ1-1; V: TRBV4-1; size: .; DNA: TGCGCCAGCAGCCATCCGACAGGGGGCGTCACCACTGAAGCTTTCTTT; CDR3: CASSHPTGGVTTEAFF
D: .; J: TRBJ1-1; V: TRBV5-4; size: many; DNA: TGTGCCAGCAGCCTGGACGGCCCGAACACTGAAGCTTTCTTT; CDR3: CASSLDGPNTEAFF
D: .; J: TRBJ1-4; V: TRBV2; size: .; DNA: TGTGCCAGCAGTGAGGGTCCGGGTAGTGTAAAACTGTTTTTT; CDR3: CASSEGPGSVKLFF
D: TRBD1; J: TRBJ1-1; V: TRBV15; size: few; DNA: TGTGCCACCAGCAGGGACAGGGAGTTAACTGAAGCTTTCTTT; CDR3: CATSRDRELTEAFF
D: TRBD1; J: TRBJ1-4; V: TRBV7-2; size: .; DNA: TGTGCCAGCAGCTTAGCGGGGGTGGACAGGGCAACTAATGAAAAACTGTTTTTT; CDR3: CASSLAGVDRATNEKLFF
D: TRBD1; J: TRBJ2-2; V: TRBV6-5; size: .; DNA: TGTGCCAGCAGTTATCACAGGGGTGGCACCGGGGAGCTGTGTTTT; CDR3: CASSYHRGGTGELCF
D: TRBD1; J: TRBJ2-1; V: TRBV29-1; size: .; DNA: TGCAGCGCAATAATGTCGGACAGGGGATACAATGAGCAGTTCTTC; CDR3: CSAIMSDRGYNEQFF
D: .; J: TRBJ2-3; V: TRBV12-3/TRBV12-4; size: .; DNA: TGTGCCAGCAGTTTAAATTTGCAGCCAGATACGCAGTATTTT; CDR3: CASSLNLQPDTQYF
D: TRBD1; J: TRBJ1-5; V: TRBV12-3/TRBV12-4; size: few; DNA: TGTGCCAGCAGTTCCTCGGACAGGCTACAGCCCCAGCATTTT; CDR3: CASSSSDRLQPQHF
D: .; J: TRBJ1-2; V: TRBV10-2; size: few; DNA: TGCGCCAGCAGTGACCCGACAGATCCCTATGGCTACACCTTC; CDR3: CASSDPTDPYGYTF
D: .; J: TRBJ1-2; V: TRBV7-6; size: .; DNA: TGTGCCAGCAGCCCAGGGTATAATGAATACGGCTACACCTTC; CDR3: CASSPGYNEYGYTF
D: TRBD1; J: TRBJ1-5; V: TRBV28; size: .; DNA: TGTGCCAGCAGTTTGGGGCCCACAGGGGGCGGTCAGCCCCAGCATTTT; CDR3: CASSLGPTGGGQPQHF
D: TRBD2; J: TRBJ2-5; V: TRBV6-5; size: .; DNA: TGTGCCAGCAGTTTGGGACTAGCGGGGGTAACAGAGACCCAGTACTTC; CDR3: CASSLGLAGVTETQYF
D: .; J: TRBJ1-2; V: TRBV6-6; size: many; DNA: TGTGCCAGCAGTTACTCAGGGGATCTTAACTATGGCTACACCTTC; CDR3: CASSYSGDLNYGYTF
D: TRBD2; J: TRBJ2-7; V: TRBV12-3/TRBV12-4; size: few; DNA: TGTGCCAGCAGATCTAGCGGGGGTCGCGAGCAGTACTTC; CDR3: CASRSSGGREQYF